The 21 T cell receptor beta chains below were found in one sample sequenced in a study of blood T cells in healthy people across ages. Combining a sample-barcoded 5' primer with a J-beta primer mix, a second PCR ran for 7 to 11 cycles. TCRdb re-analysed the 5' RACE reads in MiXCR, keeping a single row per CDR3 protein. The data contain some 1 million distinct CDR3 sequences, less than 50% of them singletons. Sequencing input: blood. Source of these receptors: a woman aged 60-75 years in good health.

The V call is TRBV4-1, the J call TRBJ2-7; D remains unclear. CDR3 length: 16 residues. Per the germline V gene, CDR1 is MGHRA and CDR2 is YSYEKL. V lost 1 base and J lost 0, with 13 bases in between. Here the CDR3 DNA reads TGCGCCAGCAGCCAAGGCTATTCCCGTAGCTCCTACGAGCAGTACTTC. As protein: CASSQGYSRSSYEQYF.

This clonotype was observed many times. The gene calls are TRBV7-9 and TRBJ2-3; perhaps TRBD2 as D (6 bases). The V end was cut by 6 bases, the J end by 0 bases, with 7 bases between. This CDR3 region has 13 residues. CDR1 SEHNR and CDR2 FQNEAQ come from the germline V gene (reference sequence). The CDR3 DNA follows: TGTGCCAGCAGTCTAGCGAGCACAGATACGCAGTATTTT. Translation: CASSLASTDTQYF.

The chain's CDR3 is CATSRDTPDEKDQYF. The DNA for the CDR3 is TGTGCCACCAGCAGAGACACTCCTGATGAAAAGGACCAGTACTTC. The chain is built from TRBV15 and TRBJ2-5; no clear D gene. Germline values: CDR1 LNHNV, CDR2 YYDKDF (reference sequence). The CDR3 length is 15 residues. Deletions cut 0 bases from V and 10 bases from J, with 18 bases between.

CDR3 in amino acids: CASSGLGTSAYEQYF. CDR3 nucleotides: TGTGCCAGCAGTGGCCTGGGGACATCCGCCTACGAGCAGTACTTC. The chain uses TRBV6-1 and TRBJ2-7; D is perhaps TRBD1 (6 bases). Germline assignment: CDR1 MNHNS and CDR2 SASEGT. The CDR3 sequence is 15 residues long. Trimming pared 4 bases from V and 2 bases from J, leaving 15 bases between.

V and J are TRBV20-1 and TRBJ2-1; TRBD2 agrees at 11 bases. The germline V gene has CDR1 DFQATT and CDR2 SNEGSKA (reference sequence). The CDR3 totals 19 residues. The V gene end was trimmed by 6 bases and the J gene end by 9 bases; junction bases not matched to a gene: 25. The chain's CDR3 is CSAEGERASGRSGFGEQFF. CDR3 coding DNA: TGCAGTGCCGAAGGGGAGCGGGCTAGCGGGAGGTCGGGTTTTGGTGAGCAGTTCTTC.

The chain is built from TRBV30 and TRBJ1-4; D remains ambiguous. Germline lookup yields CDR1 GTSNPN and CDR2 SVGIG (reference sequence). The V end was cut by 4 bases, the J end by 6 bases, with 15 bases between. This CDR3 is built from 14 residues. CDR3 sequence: CAWNPQPGDEKLFF. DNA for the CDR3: TGTGCCTGGAATCCACAGCCGGGAGATGAAAAACTGTTTTTT.

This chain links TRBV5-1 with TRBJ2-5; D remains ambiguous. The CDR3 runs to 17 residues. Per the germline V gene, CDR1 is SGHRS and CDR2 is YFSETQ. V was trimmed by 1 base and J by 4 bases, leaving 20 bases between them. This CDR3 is CASSLYGLSKPSETQYF. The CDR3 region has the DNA TGCGCCAGCAGCTTGTACGGCCTCTCCAAGCCGTCAGAGACCCAGTACTTC. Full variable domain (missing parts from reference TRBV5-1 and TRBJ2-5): KAGVTQTPRYLIKTRGQQVTLSCSPISGHRSVSWYQQTPGQGLQFLFEYFSETQRNKGNFPGRFSGRQFSNSRSEMNVSTLELGDSALYLCASSLYGLSKPSETQYFGPGTRLLVL.

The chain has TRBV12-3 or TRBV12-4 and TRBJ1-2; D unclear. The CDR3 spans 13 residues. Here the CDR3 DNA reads TGTGCTACAATAACGGGTAGAAACTATGGCTACACCTTC. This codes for CATITGRNYGYTF.

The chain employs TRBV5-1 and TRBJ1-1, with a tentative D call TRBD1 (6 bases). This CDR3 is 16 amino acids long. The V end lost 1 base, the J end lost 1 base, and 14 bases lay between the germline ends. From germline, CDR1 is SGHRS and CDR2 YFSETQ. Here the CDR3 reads CASSLLQGLQNTEAFF. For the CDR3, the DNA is TGCGCCAGCAGCTTGTTACAGGGCCTACAGAACACTGAAGCTTTCTTT.

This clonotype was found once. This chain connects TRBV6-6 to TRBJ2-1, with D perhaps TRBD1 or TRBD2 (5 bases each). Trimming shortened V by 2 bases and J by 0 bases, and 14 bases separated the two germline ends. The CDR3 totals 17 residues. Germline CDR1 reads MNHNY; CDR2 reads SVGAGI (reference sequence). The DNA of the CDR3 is TGTGCCAGCAGTTACAGCCCCGGGGCTGCCTCCTACAATGAGCAGTTCTTC. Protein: CASSYSPGAASYNEQFF.

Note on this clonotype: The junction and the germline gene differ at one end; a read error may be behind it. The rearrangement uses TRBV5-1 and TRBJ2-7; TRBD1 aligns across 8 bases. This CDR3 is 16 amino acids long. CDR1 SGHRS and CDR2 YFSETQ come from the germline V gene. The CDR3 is CAGSPGQGAISYEQYF. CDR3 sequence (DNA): TGCGCCGGCAGCCCAGGACAGGGTGCCATCTCCTACGAGCAGTACTTC.

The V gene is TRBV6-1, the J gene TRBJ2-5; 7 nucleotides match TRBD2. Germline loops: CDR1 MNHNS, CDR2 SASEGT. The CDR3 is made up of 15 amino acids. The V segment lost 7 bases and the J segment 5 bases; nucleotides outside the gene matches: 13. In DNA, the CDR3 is TGTGCCAGCACCCACGGGGGGTTCAGGGCGGAGACCCAGTACTTC. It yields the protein CASTHGGFRAETQYF.

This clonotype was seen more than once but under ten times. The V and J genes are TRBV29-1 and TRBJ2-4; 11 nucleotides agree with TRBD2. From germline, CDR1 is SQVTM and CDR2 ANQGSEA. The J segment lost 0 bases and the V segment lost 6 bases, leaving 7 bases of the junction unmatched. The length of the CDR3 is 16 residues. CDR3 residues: CSVNTGTSGAKNIQYF. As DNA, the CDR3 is TGCAGCGTAAACACCGGGACTAGCGGAGCCAAAAACATTCAGTACTTC.

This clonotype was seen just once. This CDR3 reads CASSGDSPSYEQYF. The CDR3 region has the DNA TGCGCCAGCAGCGGGGACAGTCCCTCCTACGAGCAGTACTTC. This rearrangement joins TRBV5-1 to TRBJ2-7, with 7 bases aligning to TRBD1. This CDR3 spans 14 amino acids. Germline values: CDR1 SGHRS, CDR2 YFSETQ. With V trimmed by 4 bases and J by 0 bases, 4 bases remained unmatched.

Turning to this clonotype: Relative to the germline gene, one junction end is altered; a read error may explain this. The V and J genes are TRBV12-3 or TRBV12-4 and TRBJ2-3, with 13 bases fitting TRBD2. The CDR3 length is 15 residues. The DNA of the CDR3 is TGTGCCAGCAGATTAGGACTAGCGGGAGTTGATACGCAGTATTTT. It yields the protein CASRLGLAGVDTQYF.

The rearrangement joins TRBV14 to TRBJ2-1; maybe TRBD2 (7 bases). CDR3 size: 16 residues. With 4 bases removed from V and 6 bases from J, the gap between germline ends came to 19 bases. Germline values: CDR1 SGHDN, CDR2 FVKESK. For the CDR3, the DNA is TGTGCCAGCAGCCCTGGGGGGGGGCGCATGGGCAATGAGCAGTTCTTC. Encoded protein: CASSPGGGRMGNEQFF.

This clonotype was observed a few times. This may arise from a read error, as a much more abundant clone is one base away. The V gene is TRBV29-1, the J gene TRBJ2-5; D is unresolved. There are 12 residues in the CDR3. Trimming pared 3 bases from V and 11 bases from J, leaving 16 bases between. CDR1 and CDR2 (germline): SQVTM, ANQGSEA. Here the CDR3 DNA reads TGCAGCGTTGACCCCACCGGGCGTGAGCAGTACTTC. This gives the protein CSVDPTGREQYF.

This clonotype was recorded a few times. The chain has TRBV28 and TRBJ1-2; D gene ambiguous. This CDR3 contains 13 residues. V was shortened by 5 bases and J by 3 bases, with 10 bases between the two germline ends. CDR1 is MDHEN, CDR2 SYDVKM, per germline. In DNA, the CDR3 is TGTGCCAGCAGTGTACCCCAAGACTATGGCTACACCTTC. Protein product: CASSVPQDYGYTF.

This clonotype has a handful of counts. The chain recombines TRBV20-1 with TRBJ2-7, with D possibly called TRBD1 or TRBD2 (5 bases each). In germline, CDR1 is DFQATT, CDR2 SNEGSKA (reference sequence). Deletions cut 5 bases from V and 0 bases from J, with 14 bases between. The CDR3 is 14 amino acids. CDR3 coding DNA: TGCAGTGCTTTCGGGGCGGAATTCTCCTACGAGCAGTACTTC. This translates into CSAFGAEFSYEQYF.

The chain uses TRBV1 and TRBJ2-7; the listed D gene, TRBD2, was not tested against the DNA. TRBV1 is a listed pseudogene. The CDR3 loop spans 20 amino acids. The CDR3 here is CTSSQVMTSGIPPKIYEQYF. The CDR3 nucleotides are TGCACCAGCAGCCAGGTTATGACTAGCGGAATCCCCCCAAAGATCTACGAGCAGTACTTC.

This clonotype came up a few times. Written as DNA, the CDR3 is TGTGCCAGCAGCTACACTGGGGGATCCAGCCCGGAGACCCAGTACTTC. It is translated as CASSYTGGSSPETQYF. The chain has TRBV11-2 and TRBJ2-7; D possibly matches TRBD1 or TRBD2 (5 bases each). The J call is in doubt because the DNA end fits TRBJ2-5 better. The CDR3 sequence is 16 residues long. CDR1 and CDR2 (germline): SGHAT, FQNNGV.